This T cell receptor beta chain derives from a study of cytomegalovirus exposure and HLA in healthy donors. Study in general: Most donors, roughly 82% of over 350 genotyped, fell in the Caucasian-associated ancestry cluster. General study findings and limits: Per a later analysis, under 20,000 TCR beta sequences showed association with HLA alleles at 0.05 false discovery rate. Donor immune exposure was known only as CMV serostatus.

Remarks on this clone: Its antigen is undetermined.

The CDR3 is 15 amino acids. Germline V gives CDR1 KGHSH, CDR2 LQKENI. After removal of 3 bases from V and 4 bases from J, the junction contained 6 bases not matched to a gene. With 60 Vbeta and 13 Jbeta primers, the PCR was carried out. Profiled with immunoSEQ multiplex PCR; TCRdb holds only in-frame clones, not every one. The sample contains 160,000 or so clones, approximately 78% of which appear only once. The source of this sequence is a woman between 40 and 55 years old in good health and CMV-seronegative. Sequencing input: PBMCs. This chain uses TRBV18 with TRBJ1-5, with 7 bases that match TRBD1. The CDR3 spells CASSPGQTGNQPQHF. Here the CDR3 DNA reads TGTGCCAGCTCACCGGGACAGACGGGGAATCAGCCCCAGCATTTT.